Given below is one T cell receptor beta chain in context. This clonotype has a handful of counts. There is no known antigen for this receptor. Base qualities are missing; no much larger clone stands one base away. This entry comes from a study of kidney transplant recipient with SARS-CoV-2 infection (TCRdb year 2021). TCRdb shows the sequencer as Illumina MiSeq. The peripheral T cell repertoire was profiled for human TCRbeta genes. The published analysis was carried out like this. Differential clonotype abundance was tested with beta-binomial modelling to account for variability over time. Clonotypes that had expanded were screened against the ImmuneCODE reference database of SARS-CoV-2-associated TCRs and mapped onto regions of the viral genome. Additional repertoire analyses were carried out for TRBV gene usage, CDR3 length, CDR3 amino acid overlap between time points, clonotype abundance distributions and Jaccard similarity. The public reads were reprocessed in TCRdb via fastp at Q25 and MiXCR, keeping in-frame beta chains. Each record represents a unique CDR3 protein, reported with the most common genes and DNA among its rows. The V and J calls and clone size are TCRdb's, not the authors'. In all, the sample holds fewer than 250,000 distinct CDR3 sequences, and around 28% of those were seen once. Of the sample, nearly 7.5% falls within the top ten clones.

The time point label here, explained by the study, means: pre-pandemic baseline sample and day 111 after first positive SARS-CoV-2 test. Reading the germline V gene (reference sequence) gives CDR1 MNHEY and CDR2 SMNVEV. The CDR3 runs 16 residues from the cysteine to the phenylalanine. Only the CDR3 region is kept as DNA, spanning 48 bases read in frame from base 1. The V end gives up 3 bases and the J end 4 bases, leaving 6 bases in the junction not matched to a gene. The chain couples TRBV27 to TRBJ2-1, and 10 junctional nucleotides match TRBD2. This receptor was obtained from a male patient between 25 and 39 years old who had COVID-19 and was a kidney transplant recipient. The graft donor may be the source of some T cells after a transplant. Sample: a blood sample, taken at baseline and around day 110 from a kidney transplant recipient. The CDR3 sequence is CASSLAAGGGYNEQFF. The nucleotide sequence reads as follows: TGTGCCAGCAGTTTGGCAGCGGGAGGGGGATACAATGAGCAGTTCTTC.